A selection of T cell receptor beta chains follows, all from one sample in a study of memory CD4+ T cells and cytomegalovirus serostatus. Profiled with immunoSEQ multiplex PCR; TCRdb holds only in-frame clones, not every one. The top ten clones hold approximately 1% of a sample with 27,000 or so clones, about 75% of them seen once. The specimen was memory CD4+ T cells from blood. These TCRs come from an adult in good health and CMV-seronegative. The CDR3 runs from the conserved cysteine through the conserved F or W. The order of the fields is V gene, CDR3 length, J gene, D gene, clone size, CDR3 DNA, CDR3 protein. A D gene is named only where the DNA matches it firmly. Some rows mark clone size as missing; the rest say once, few, many or name a class of expanded clone.

V: TRBV28; length: 12; J: TRBJ2-3; D: NA; size: NA; DNA: TGTGCCAGCAGTTCGAGAACAGATACGCAGTATTTT; CDR3: CASSSRTDTQYF
V: TRBV5-4; length: 13; J: TRBJ1-2; D: NA; size: NA; DNA: TGTGCCAGCAGCCCAGGTTTGAGCTATGGCTACACCTTC; CDR3: CASSPGLSYGYTF
V: TRBV19; length: 16; J: TRBJ2-1; D: NA; size: NA; DNA: TGTGCCAGTAGACCTTCCGGGGCCAGCTCCTACAATGAGCAGTTCTTC; CDR3: CASRPSGASSYNEQFF
V: TRBV5-6; length: 16; J: TRBJ2-5; D: TRBD1; size: NA; DNA: TGTGCCAGCAGCGACCACCGGGACAGGGCAGGCGAGACCCAGTACTTC; CDR3: CASSDHRDRAGETQYF
V: TRBV30; length: 13; J: TRBJ1-1; D: NA; size: few; DNA: TGTGCCTGGAGTACAGGGTCGACCACTGAAGCTTTCTTT; CDR3: CAWSTGSTTEAFF
V: TRBV7-6; length: 15; J: TRBJ1-5; D: NA; size: NA; DNA: TGTGCCAGCAGCTTAGCGCCAGGGGGCAATCAGCCCCAGCATTTT; CDR3: CASSLAPGGNQPQHF
V: TRBV7-2; length: 14; J: TRBJ2-3; D: NA; size: NA; DNA: TGTGCCAGCAGCCCTCCAAGCTACACAGATACGCAGTATTTT; CDR3: CASSPPSYTDTQYF
V: TRBV27; length: 15; J: TRBJ2-3; D: NA; size: NA; DNA: TGTGCCAGCAGTCCTGCGCGGGGTCACACAGATACGCAGTATTTT; CDR3: CASSPARGHTDTQYF
V: TRBV11-3; length: 13; J: TRBJ2-1; D: NA; size: NA; DNA: TGTGCCAGCAGCTCCCGAGTTAACAATGAGCAGTTCTTC; CDR3: CASSSRVNNEQFF
V: TRBV7-8; length: 16; J: TRBJ2-3; D: NA; size: NA; DNA: TGTGCCAGCGCAGTTGTCCGGTCGGTTGGGACAGATACGCAGTATTTT; CDR3: CASAVVRSVGTDTQYF
V: TRBV11-3; length: 15; J: TRBJ2-1; D: TRBD2; size: NA; DNA: TGTGCCAGCAGCGACAAGCGGGAAACCTACAATGAGCAGTTCTTC; CDR3: CASSDKRETYNEQFF
V: TRBV4-3; length: 17; J: TRBJ1-2; D: NA; size: NA; DNA: TGCGCCAGCAGCCAAGTTGGGGGGCAGGCGACTAACTATGGCTACACCTTC; CDR3: CASSQVGGQATNYGYTF
V: TRBV29-1; length: 13; J: TRBJ1-1; D: NA; size: NA; DNA: TGCAGCGTTGGAGAGGGTTCGAACACTGAAGCTTTCTTT; CDR3: CSVGEGSNTEAFF
V: TRBV5-6; length: 19; J: TRBJ1-2; D: NA; size: few; DNA: TGTGCCAGCAGCCCCCCGGGCTCCAGGGGCCCACTACCCTACTATGGCTACACCTTC; CDR3: CASSPPGSRGPLPYYGYTF
V: TRBV10-3; length: 17; J: TRBJ1-4; D: TRBD1; size: few; DNA: TGTGCCATCAGCGTCACAGGGGCCACCTCAACTAATGAAAAACTGTTTTTT; CDR3: CAISVTGATSTNEKLFF
V: TRBV4-1; length: 15; J: TRBJ1-1; D: NA; size: NA; DNA: TGCGCCAGCAGCCAAGGGCTATTAGTGAACACTGAAGCTTTCTTT; CDR3: CASSQGLLVNTEAFF
V: TRBV6-1; length: 13; J: TRBJ2-7; D: NA; size: NA; DNA: TGTGCCAGCAGTGTACAGGTCTCCTACGAGCAGTACTTC; CDR3: CASSVQVSYEQYF
V: TRBV6-1; length: 15; J: TRBJ2-7; D: NA; size: NA; DNA: TGTGCCAGCAGTGAACTGAGTGGGAATCGGATCCCGGGGATATTC; CDR3: CASSELSGNRIPGIF
V: TRBV19; length: 13; J: TRBJ2-3; D: NA; size: NA; DNA: TGTGCCAGTAATGGGGGTCGCACAGATACGCAGTATTTT; CDR3: CASNGGRTDTQYF
V: TRBV5-4; length: 17; J: TRBJ2-3; D: NA; size: NA; DNA: TGTGCCAGCAGCTTCTTCGGACAGCGGACAAGCACAGATACGCAGTATTTT; CDR3: CASSFFGQRTSTDTQYF
V: TRBV23-1; length: 16; J: TRBJ2-7; D: TRBD1; size: NA; DNA: TGCGCCAGCAGTCAATCAGGGACAGGGGTCTCCTACGAGCAGTACTTC; CDR3: CASSQSGTGVSYEQYF
V: TRBV19; length: 15; J: TRBJ1-2; D: NA; size: once; DNA: TGTGCCAGTGTGAAACGGGACTCCCAACGCAGTGGCTACACCTTC; CDR3: CASVKRDSQRSGYTF
V: TRBV9; length: 16; J: TRBJ2-1; D: TRBD2; size: NA; DNA: TGTGCCAGCAGCGTCTCTCCGGCGGGAGGTACCAATGAGCAGTTCTTC; CDR3: CASSVSPAGGTNEQFF
V: TRBV18; length: 16; J: TRBJ2-7; D: NA; size: NA; DNA: TGTGCCAGCTCACCTGAGAGTCCCAATATCCACTACGAGCAGTACTTC; CDR3: CASSPESPNIHYEQYF
V: TRBV5-1; length: 16; J: TRBJ2-2; D: TRBD2; size: NA; DNA: TGCGCCACCACGCCCGTGACTAGCGGGGTATTCGGGGAGCTGTTTTTT; CDR3: CATTPVTSGVFGELFF
V: TRBV7-2; length: 13; J: TRBJ1-1; D: NA; size: few; DNA: TGTGCCAGCAGCTCGGGGCTGAACACTGAAGCTTTCTTT; CDR3: CASSSGLNTEAFF
V: TRBV5-1; length: 15; J: TRBJ2-3; D: TRBD1; size: NA; DNA: TGCGCCAGCAAACCCACAGGGGGAATCACAGATACGCAGTATTTT; CDR3: CASKPTGGITDTQYF
V: TRBV10-2; length: 15; J: TRBJ2-6; D: TRBD1; size: NA; DNA: TGCGCCAGCAGTGAACAGGGGTCTGGGGCCAACGTCCTGACTTTC; CDR3: CASSEQGSGANVLTF
V: TRBV6-6; length: 12; J: TRBJ2-7; D: TRBD1; size: NA; DNA: TGTGCCAGCAGTAAACAGGGGCACGAGCAGTACTTC; CDR3: CASSKQGHEQYF
V: TRBV7-6; length: 13; J: TRBJ2-1; D: TRBD2; size: few; DNA: TGTGCCAGCAGCCCAGCGGGGTACAATGAGCAGTTCTTC; CDR3: CASSPAGYNEQFF
V: TRBV18; length: 14; J: TRBJ2-3; D: NA; size: NA; DNA: TGTGCCAGCTCACCAGGGACGGCCGGAGATACGCAGTATTTT; CDR3: CASSPGTAGDTQYF
V: TRBV5-1; length: 17; J: TRBJ2-2; D: TRBD1; size: few; DNA: TGCGCCAGCAGCGAACTCTTACCGACAGGGGTCACCGGGGAGCTGTTTTTT; CDR3: CASSELLPTGVTGELFF
V: TRBV18; length: 18; J: TRBJ1-6; D: NA; size: few; DNA: TGTGCCAGCTCATCTACGGGGCAGGGGAGCTCCTATAATTCACCCCTCCACTTT; CDR3: CASSSTGQGSSYNSPLHF
V: TRBV21-1; length: 12; J: TRBJ2-4; D: NA; size: NA; DNA: TGTGCCAGCAGCAAAGTGGGGAAGTTTCAGTACTTC; CDR3: CASSKVGKFQYF